Listed here are 10 T cell receptor beta chains from one sample, sequenced in a study of blood T cells in healthy people across ages. Alongside a J-beta primer mix, a sample-barcoded 5' primer served in a second PCR lasting about 7 to 12 cycles. TCRdb itself ran the 5' RACE reads through MiXCR, one entry per CDR3 protein. The table records 1.5 million to 2 million distinct CDR3 sequences, around 35% of them present only once. The specimen was blood. The source is a woman aged 25 to 39 in good health.

The genes are TRBV15 and TRBJ2-5, with a possible D match to TRBD2 (6 bases). The CDR3 runs to 15 residues. Trimming removed 3 bases from V and 5 bases from J, with 16 bases in between. Germline lookup yields CDR1 LNHNV and CDR2 YYDKDF (reference sequence). CDR3 DNA: TGTGCCACCAGCAGGAGGACCGGGGGAGAGGAGACCCAGTACTTC. Amino acids: CATSRRTGGEETQYF. The entire variable domain, with the rest obtained from reference TRBV15 and TRBJ2-5, is as follows: DAMVIQNPRYQVTQFGKPVTLSCSQTLNHNVMYWYQQKSSQAPKLLFHYYDKDFNNEADTPDNFQSRRPNTSFCFLDIRSPGLGDTAMYLCATSRRTGGEETQYFGPGTRLLVL.

The chain has TRBV11-2 and TRBJ2-1; D remains unclear. This CDR3 is 14 amino acids long. Germline V gene data show CDR1 as SGHAT and CDR2 as FQNNGV. V was shortened by 3 bases and J by 7 bases, with 13 bases between the two germline ends. As DNA, the CDR3 is TGTGCCAGCAGCTTCCCCCTACGCCTAAATGAGCAGTTCTTC. It is translated as CASSFPLRLNEQFF.

This clonotype was counted a few times. For the CDR3, the DNA is TGTGCCAGCACACAGGCTGCCTACGAGCAGTACTTC. It specifies CASTQAAYEQYF. The V call is TRBV21-1, the J call TRBJ2-7. TRBV21-1 is tagged as a pseudogene. CDR3 length: 12 amino acids.

V and J are TRBV7-6 and TRBJ2-1, with D tentatively TRBD2 (6 bases). The V gene's germline CDR1 is SGHVS and CDR2 FNYEAQ. The CDR3 extends over 18 amino acids. V was cut by 3 bases and J by 7 bases, with 25 bases left in between. The CDR3 DNA reads TGTGCCAGCAGCTTCCGCCCCCCAGGGTCGGGAGCAAGAAATGAGCAGTTCTTC. It codes for CASSFRPPGSGARNEQFF.

This clonotype was observed a few times. The chain has TRBV6-1 and TRBJ2-4; no clear D. The CDR3 extends over 12 amino acids. V dropped 6 bases and J dropped 2 bases, with 5 bases sitting between them. CDR1 is MNHNS and CDR2 is SASEGT in the germline V gene. The CDR3 coding sequence is TGTGCCAGCAGGGAGACCAAAAACATTCAGTACTTC. Protein product: CASRETKNIQYF.

The chain has TRBV28 and TRBJ2-7, with 8 nucleotides matching TRBD2. This CDR3 has 15 residues. V lost 6 bases to trimming and J lost 5 bases; unmatched junction nucleotides: 12. From germline, CDR1 is MDHEN and CDR2 SYDVKM. This CDR3 is CASRRTGGPRDEQYF. In nucleotides, the CDR3 is TGTGCCAGCAGGAGGACGGGAGGGCCTCGCGACGAGCAGTACTTC.

The gene calls are TRBV14 and TRBJ2-1; D not resolved. The V and J ends lost 3 bases and 1 base respectively, with 10 bases between them. The CDR3 consists of 15 residues. Per the germline V gene, CDR1 is SGHDN and CDR2 is FVKESK. CDR3 nucleotides: TGTGCCAGCAGCCATCAAGGCCTTTCCTACAATGAGCAGTTCTTC. It encodes CASSHQGLSYNEQFF.

A word on this clonotype: One end of the junction varies from germline; a read error may be responsible. The J gene is TRBJ2-1, the V gene TRBV5-1; 8 nucleotides align to TRBD1. Germline V gene data show CDR1 as SGHRS and CDR2 as YFSETQ. The CDR3 is 16 residues long. CDR3 amino acids: CASSQKSGQGWNERFF. The CDR3 DNA follows: TGCGCCAGCAGCCAAAAATCAGGACAGGGATGGAATGAGCGGTTCTTC.

This clonotype was seen a handful of times. The chain recombines TRBV3-1 with TRBJ1-1, with D perhaps matching TRBD1 (5 bases). Germline-derived CDR1 and CDR2 are LGHDT and YNNKEL (reference sequence). V was trimmed by 6 bases and J by 5 bases, leaving 13 bases between them. The CDR3 runs to 13 residues. The CDR3 spells CASRMRGGTEAFF. The CDR3 DNA reads as TGTGCCAGCAGGATGAGGGGAGGGACTGAAGCTTTCTTT.

As for this clonotype: This may be a read error, as it is one base from a much larger clone. The genes are TRBV4-1 and TRBJ1-1; no definite D call. The germline CDR1 and CDR2 sequences are MGHRA and YSYEKL. Trimming took off 3 bases at V and 3 bases at J, with 11 bases between the two ends. The CDR3 consists of 14 residues. CDR3 amino acids: CASSQGLLDTEAFF. CDR3 DNA: TGCGCCAGCAGCCAGGGGTTGTTGGACACTGAAGCTTTCTTT.